This T cell receptor (beta chain) came from a study of cytomegalovirus exposure and HLA in healthy donors. The germline V gene encodes CDR1 SGDLS and CDR2 YYNGEE. The CDR3 extends over 16 amino acids. The ends were cut back, 0 bases at V and 2 bases at J, with 13 bases in the middle. The PCR employed 60 Vbeta primers together with 13 Jbeta primers. Method: immunoSEQ multiplex PCR; TCRdb's copy keeps in-frame clones and lacks some. This table holds around 50,000 clones, around 81% found once. This TCR came from a man aged 30-40 years in good health and CMV-seropositive. The specimen was PBMCs. The chain combines TRBV9 with TRBJ2-3; D possibly corresponds to TRBD2 (7 bases). The CDR3 here is CASSVAGGHATDTQYF. The CDR3 region has the DNA TGTGCCAGCAGCGTAGCGGGGGGACACGCCACAGATACGCAGTATTTT.